The clone carrying this TCR beta chain has a single count. The sample belongs to a study of blood T cell repertoires in COVID-19. TCRdb's table, derived via immunoSEQ multiplex PCR, lists solely in-frame clones and lacks some. The sample shows approximately 65,000 clones, approximately 78% of them seen only once. The germline CDR1 and CDR2 sequences are DFQATT and SNEGSKA (reference sequence). V lost 3 bases and J 6 bases, leaving 14 bases between the germline ends. The CDR3 totals 14 residues. Material: peripheral blood. The rearrangement links TRBV20-1 to TRBJ2-2; a possible D gene is TRBD2 (6 bases). This TCR was sampled from a man older than 75 with acute or convalescent COVID-19. As DNA, the CDR3 is TGCAGTGCTAGTTCTGGTCTAGCGTCCGGGGAGCTGTTTTTT. This translates into CSASSGLASGELFF.